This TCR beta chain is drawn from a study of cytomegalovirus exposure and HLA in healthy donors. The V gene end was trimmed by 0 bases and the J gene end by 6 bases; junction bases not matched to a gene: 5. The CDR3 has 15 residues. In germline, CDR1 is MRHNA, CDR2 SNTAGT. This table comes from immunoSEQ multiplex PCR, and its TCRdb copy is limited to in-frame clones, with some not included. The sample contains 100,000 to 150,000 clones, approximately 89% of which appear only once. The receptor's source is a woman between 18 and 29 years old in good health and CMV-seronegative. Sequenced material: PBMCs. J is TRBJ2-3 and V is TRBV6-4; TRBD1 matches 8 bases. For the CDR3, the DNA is TGTGCCAGCAGTGACTCGAGACAGGGGCGGGATACGCAGTATTTT. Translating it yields CASSDSRQGRDTQYF.